This T cell receptor beta chain was recorded in a study of identical twins. Template switching added a universal primer site, and cDNA bore unique molecular identifiers. Using its own MiXCR run on the 5' RACE reads, TCRdb lists one record per CDR3 protein. The sample shows approximately 350,000 distinct CDR3 sequences, over 9% of them seen only once. Findings and caveats of the study: Shared out-of-frame alpha sequences (those common to twins) showed excess low generation probability. Models underestimated out-of-frame TCR alpha sharing in monozygotic twins.

The length of the CDR3 is 15 residues. Germline lookup yields CDR1 KGHDR and CDR2 SFDVKD. Between the trimmed V and J ends, which lost 4 bases and 7 bases, there was a span of 16 bases. This clonotype showed up many times. What it recognizes is unknown. These same records also appear under a second study, on yellow fever vaccine responses in identical twins.

The sequencing sample was made of CD8+ T cells sorted from blood. The rearrangement joins TRBV24-1 to TRBJ2-1; D tentatively reads TRBD1 or TRBD2 (5 bases each). The sequence came from a woman between 18 and 29 years old in good health. CDR3: CATSDLDLGVNEQFF. CDR3 DNA: TGTGCCACCAGTGACCTTGACCTGGGGGTGAATGAGCAGTTCTTC.